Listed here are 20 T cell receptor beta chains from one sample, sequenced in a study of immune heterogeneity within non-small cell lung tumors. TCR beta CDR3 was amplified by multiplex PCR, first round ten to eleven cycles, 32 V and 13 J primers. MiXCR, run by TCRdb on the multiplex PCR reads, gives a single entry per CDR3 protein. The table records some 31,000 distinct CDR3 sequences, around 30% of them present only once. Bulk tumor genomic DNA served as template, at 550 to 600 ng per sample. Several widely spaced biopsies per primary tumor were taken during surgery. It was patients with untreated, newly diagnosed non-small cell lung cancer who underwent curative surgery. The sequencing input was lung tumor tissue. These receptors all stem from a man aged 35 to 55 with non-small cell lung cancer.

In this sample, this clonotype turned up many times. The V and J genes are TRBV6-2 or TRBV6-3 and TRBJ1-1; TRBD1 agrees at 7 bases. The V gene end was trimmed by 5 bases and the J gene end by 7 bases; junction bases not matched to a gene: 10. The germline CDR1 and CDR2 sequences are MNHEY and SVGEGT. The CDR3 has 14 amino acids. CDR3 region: CASSTDRVGIEAFF. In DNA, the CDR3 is TGTGCCAGCAGTACCGACAGGGTGGGGATTGAAGCTTTCTTT.

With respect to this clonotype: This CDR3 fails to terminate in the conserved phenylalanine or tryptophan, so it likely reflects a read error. This CDR3 is CASSLRADLGQEQYL. The CDR3 bases are TGTGCCAGCAGCTTAAGGGCAGACCTTGGGCAAGAGCAGTACTTA. This rearrangement joins TRBV7-2 to TRBJ2-7; unclear D gene. The CDR3 spans 15 residues. Germline loops: CDR1 SGHTA, CDR2 FQGNSA. V was trimmed by 2 bases and J by 7 bases, leaving 18 bases between them.

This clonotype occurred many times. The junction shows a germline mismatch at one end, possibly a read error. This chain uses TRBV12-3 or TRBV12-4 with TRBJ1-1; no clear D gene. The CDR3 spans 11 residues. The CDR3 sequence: CASRLAGEAFF. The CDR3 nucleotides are TGTGCCAGCAGATTAGCGGGTGAAGCTTTCTTT.

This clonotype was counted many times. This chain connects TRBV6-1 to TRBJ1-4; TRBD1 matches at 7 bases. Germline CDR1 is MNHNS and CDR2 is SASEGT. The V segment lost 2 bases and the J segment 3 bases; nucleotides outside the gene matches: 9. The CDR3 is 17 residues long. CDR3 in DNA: TGTGCCAGCAGTGAAAGTGGGAGGGGGCCACCTAATGAAAAACTGTTTTTT. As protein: CASSESGRGPPNEKLFF.

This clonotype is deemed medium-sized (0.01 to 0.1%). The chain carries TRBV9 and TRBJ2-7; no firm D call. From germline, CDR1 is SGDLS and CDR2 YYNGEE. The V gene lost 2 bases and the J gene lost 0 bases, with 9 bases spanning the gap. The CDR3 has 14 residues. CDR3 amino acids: CASSVDRSSYEQYF. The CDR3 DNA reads TGTGCCAGCAGCGTTGACCGAAGCTCCTACGAGCAGTACTTC.

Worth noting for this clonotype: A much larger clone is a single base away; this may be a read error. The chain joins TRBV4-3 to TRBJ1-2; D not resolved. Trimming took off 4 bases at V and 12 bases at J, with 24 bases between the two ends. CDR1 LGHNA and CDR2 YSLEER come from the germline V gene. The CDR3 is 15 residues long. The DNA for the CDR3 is TGCGCCAGCAGCCCCACGGCACCAGGCGGCTCTAGCCACACCTTC. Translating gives CASSPTAPGGSSHTF.

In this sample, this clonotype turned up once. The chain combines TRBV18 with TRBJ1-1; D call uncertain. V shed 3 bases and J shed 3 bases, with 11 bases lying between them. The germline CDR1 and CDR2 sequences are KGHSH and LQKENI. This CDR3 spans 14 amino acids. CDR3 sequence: CASSPRPPDTEAFF. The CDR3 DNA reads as TGTGCCAGCTCACCCCGCCCCCCGGACACTGAAGCTTTCTTT.

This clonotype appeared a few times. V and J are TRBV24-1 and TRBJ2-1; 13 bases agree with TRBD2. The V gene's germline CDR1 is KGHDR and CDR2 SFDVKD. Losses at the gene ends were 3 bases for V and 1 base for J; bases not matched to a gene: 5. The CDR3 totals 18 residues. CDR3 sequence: CATSDPWGLAGSYNEQFF. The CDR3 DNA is TGTGCCACCAGTGATCCTTGGGGACTAGCGGGGTCCTACAATGAGCAGTTCTTC.

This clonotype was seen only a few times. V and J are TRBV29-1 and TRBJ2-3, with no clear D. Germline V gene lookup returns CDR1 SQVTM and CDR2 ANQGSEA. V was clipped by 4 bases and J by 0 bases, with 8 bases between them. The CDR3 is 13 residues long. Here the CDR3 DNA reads TGCAGCGTTGGAGGCGGAAGCACAGATACGCAGTATTTT. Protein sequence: CSVGGGSTDTQYF.

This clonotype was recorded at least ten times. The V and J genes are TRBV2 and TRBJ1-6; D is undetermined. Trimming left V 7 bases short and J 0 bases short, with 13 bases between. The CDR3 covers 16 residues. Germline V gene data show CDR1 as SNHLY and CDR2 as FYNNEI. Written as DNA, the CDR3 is TGTGCCAGCACGAAGGCCGGGAACTCCTATAATTCACCCCTCCACTTT. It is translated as CASTKAGNSYNSPLHF.

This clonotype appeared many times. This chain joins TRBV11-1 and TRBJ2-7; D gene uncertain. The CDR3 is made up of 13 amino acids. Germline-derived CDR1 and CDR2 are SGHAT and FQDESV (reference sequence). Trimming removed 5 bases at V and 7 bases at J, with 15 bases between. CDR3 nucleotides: TGTGCCAGCAGCCCCGTCCGGGTAGGGGAGCAGTACTTC. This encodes CASSPVRVGEQYF.

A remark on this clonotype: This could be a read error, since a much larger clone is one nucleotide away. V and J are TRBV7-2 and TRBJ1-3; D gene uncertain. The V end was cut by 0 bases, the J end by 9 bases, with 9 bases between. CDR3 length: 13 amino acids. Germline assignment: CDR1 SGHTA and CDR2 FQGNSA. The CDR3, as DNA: TGTGCCAGCAGCTTAGCCCTCATTAGCACCATATATTTT. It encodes CASSLALISTIYF.

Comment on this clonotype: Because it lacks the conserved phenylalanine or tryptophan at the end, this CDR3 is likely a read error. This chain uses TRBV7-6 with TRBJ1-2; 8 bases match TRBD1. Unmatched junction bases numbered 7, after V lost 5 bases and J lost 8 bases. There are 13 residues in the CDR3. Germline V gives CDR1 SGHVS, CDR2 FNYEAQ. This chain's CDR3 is CASSLQGAWGYTY. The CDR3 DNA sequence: TGTGCCAGCAGCCTCCAGGGGGCATGGGGCTACACCTAC.

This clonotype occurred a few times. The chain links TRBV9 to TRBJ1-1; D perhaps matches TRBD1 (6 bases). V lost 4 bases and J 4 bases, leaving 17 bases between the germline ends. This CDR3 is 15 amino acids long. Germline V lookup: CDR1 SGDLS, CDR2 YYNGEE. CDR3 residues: CASSTHQGGGTEAFF. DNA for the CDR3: TGTGCCAGCAGCACCCACCAAGGGGGGGGCACTGAAGCTTTCTTT. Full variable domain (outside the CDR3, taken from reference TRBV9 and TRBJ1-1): DSGVTQTPKHLITATGQRVTLRCSPRSGDLSVYWYQQSLDQGLQFLIQYYNGEERAKGNILERFSAQQFPDLHSELNLSSLELGDSALYFCASSTHQGGGTEAFFGQGTRLTVV.

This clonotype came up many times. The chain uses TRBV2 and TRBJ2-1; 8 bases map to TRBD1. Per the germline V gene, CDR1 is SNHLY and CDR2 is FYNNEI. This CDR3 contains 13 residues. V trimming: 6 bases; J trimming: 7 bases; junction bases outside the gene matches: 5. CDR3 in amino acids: CASSSDRENEQFF. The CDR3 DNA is TGTGCCAGCAGCTCGGACAGGGAAAATGAGCAGTTCTTC.

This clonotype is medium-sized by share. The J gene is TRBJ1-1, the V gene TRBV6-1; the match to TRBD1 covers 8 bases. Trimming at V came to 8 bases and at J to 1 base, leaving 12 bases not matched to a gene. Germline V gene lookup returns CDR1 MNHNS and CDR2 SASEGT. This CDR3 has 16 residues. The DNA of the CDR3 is TGTGCCAGCCTCCGGCGGACAGGGACTTCGAACACTGAAGCTTTCTTT. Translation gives CASLRRTGTSNTEAFF.

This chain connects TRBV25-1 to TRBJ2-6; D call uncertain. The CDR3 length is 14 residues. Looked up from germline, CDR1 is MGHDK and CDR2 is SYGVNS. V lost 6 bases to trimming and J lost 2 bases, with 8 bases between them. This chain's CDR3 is CASRGTAGANVLTF. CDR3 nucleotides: TGTGCCAGCAGAGGTACCGCTGGGGCCAACGTCCTGACTTTC.

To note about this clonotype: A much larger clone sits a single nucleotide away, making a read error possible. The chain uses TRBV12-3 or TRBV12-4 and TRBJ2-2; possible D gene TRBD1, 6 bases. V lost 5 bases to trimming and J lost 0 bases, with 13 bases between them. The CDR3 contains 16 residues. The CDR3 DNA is TGTGCCAGCAGTGGACCGACAGGCTCGAACACCGGGGAGCTGTTTTTT. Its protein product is CASSGPTGSNTGELFF.

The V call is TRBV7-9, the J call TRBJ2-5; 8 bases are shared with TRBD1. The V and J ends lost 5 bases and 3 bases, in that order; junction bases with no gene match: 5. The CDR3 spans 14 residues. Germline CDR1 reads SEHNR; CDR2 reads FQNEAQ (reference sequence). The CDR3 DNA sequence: TGTGCCAGCAGCCAGAGACAGGGGAAAGAGACCCAGTACTTC. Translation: CASSQRQGKETQYF. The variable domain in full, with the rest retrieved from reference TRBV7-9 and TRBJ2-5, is DTGVSQNPRHKITKRGQNVTFRCDPISEHNRLYWYRQTLGQGPEFLTYFQNEAQLEKSRLLSDRFSAERPKGSFSTLEIQRTEQGDSAMYLCASSQRQGKETQYFGPGTRLLVL.

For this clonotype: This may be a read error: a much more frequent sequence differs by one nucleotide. The DNA of the CDR3 is TGTGACACCAGCAGAGCGGGGGGAGGATCCTATGGCTACACCTTC. It specifies CDTSRAGGGSYGYTF. J is TRBJ1-2 and V is TRBV15, with a weak D call TRBD1 (5 bases). The CDR3 sequence is 15 residues long. Germline CDR1 reads LNHNV; CDR2 reads YYDKDF (reference sequence).